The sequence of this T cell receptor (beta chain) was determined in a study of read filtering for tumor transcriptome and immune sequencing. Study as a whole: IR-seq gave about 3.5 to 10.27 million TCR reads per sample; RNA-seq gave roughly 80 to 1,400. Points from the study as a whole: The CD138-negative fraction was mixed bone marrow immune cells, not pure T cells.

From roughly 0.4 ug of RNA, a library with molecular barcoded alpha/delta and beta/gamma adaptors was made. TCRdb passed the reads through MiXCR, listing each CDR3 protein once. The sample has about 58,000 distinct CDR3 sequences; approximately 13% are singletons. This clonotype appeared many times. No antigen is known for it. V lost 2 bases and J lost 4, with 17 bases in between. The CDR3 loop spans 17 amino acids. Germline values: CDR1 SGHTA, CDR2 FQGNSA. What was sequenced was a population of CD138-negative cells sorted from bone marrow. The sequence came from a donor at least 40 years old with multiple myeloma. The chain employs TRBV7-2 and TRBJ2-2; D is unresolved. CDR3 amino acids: CASSLTSSARVTGELFF. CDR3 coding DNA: TGTGCCAGCAGCTTAACCTCTTCGGCTAGGGTCACCGGGGAGCTGTTTTTT.